A single sample is the source of the 6 T cell receptor beta chains below, sequenced in a study of early T cells in non-severe SARS-CoV-2 infection. TCRdb reprocessed the 5' RACE reads via MiXCR and lists one record per CDR3 protein. The table has tens of thousands of distinct CDR3 sequences, about 5.6% seen once. Sequencing was done on a sample of whole blood. Source of these receptors: an adult who was a healthcare worker with PCR-confirmed SARS-CoV-2 infection or an uninfected control (not recorded which).

This clonotype was counted at least ten times. The chain uses TRBV29-1 and TRBJ1-2; D is undetermined. Trimming pared 7 bases from V and 6 bases from J, leaving 12 bases between. The CDR3 runs 11 residues. Germline assignment: CDR1 SQVTM and CDR2 ANQGSEA. CDR3 nucleotides: TGCAGCGCCCTGCCCCCCGATGGCTACACCTTC. This encodes CSALPPDGYTF.

This clonotype was seen more than once but under ten times. The J gene is TRBJ2-3, the V gene TRBV2; a weak D match, TRBD2 (6 bases). The CDR3 contains 14 residues. V dropped 6 bases and J dropped 2 bases, with 12 bases sitting between them. Looked up from germline, CDR1 is SNHLY and CDR2 is FYNNEI. DNA for the CDR3: TGTGCCAGCAGACTAACGGGAGCCACAGATACGCAGTATTTT. Residues: CASRLTGATDTQYF.

In its sample, this clonotype was seen many times. The genes are TRBV29-1 and TRBJ2-1; 7 bases are a match to TRBD2. CDR1 and CDR2 from the germline V gene are SQVTM and ANQGSEA. Germline trimming cut 4 bases from V and 6 bases from J; bases unmatched to any gene: 9. The CDR3 consists of 14 residues. The CDR3 DNA follows: TGCAGCGTTGGGGGACTCCCGGGGGGCAATGAGCAGTTCTTC. This codes for CSVGGLPGGNEQFF.

This clonotype was picked up many times. The chain couples TRBV18 to TRBJ2-3, with no clear D. Trimming removed 2 bases at V and 2 bases at J, with 5 bases between. The CDR3 runs to 13 residues. Germline loops: CDR1 KGHSH, CDR2 LQKENI. The CDR3 DNA sequence: TGTGCCAGCTCACCAGGCAACACAGATACGCAGTATTTT. Its protein product is CASSPGNTDTQYF.

This clonotype has ten or more counts. The rearrangement joins TRBV25-1 to TRBJ1-6; D gene ambiguous. Germline CDR1 MGHDK, CDR2 SYGVNS. The CDR3 contains 15 residues. The ends were cut back, 4 bases at V and 8 bases at J, with 15 bases in the middle. CDR3 in amino acids: CASSALERWDSPLHF. The CDR3 DNA sequence: TGTGCCAGCAGTGCTTTGGAGCGTTGGGATTCACCCCTCCACTTT.

The V gene is TRBV4-1, the J gene TRBJ2-2; weak D call: TRBD1 (6 bases). Germline V gives CDR1 MGHRA, CDR2 YSYEKL. The CDR3 runs 17 residues. The germline V and J ends were trimmed by 0 bases and 3 bases, with 14 bases remaining between them. This CDR3 is CASSQDRGRGYTGELFF. The CDR3 DNA reads TGCGCCAGCAGCCAAGATAGGGGCAGGGGTTACACCGGGGAGCTGTTTTTT.